This T cell receptor (beta chain) was profiled in a study of shared clonotypes between healthy human individuals. Method: immunoSEQ multiplex PCR; TCRdb's copy keeps in-frame clones and lacks some. This sample has 1.6 million or so clones, with around 98.5% found just once. With 4 bases removed from V and 3 bases from J, the gap between germline ends came to 14 bases. Germline CDR1 MRHNA, CDR2 SNTAGT. This CDR3 spans 15 amino acids. This clonotype was obtained from a man aged 25 to 40 in good health. Material for sequencing was naive CD4+ T cells sorted from blood. The subset was: CD45RA+ positively selected. The V gene is TRBV6-4, the J gene TRBJ2-3; D gene uncertain. As DNA, the CDR3 is TGTGCCAGCAGTGTCTCCAGCACTGAGACAGATACGCAGTATTTT. Translation gives CASSVSSTETDTQYF.